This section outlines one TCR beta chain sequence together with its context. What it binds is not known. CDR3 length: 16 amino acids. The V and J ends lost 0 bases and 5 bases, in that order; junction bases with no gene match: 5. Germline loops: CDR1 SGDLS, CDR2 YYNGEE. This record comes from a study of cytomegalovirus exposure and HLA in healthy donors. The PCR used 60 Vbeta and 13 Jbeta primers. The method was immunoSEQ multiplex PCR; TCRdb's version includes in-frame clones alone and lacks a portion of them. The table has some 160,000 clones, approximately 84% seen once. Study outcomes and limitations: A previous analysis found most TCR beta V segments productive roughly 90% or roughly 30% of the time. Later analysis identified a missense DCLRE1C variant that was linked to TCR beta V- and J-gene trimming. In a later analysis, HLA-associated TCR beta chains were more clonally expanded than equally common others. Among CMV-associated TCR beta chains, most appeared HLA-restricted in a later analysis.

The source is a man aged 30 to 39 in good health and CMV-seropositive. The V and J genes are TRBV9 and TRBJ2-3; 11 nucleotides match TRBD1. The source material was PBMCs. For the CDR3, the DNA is TGTGCCAGCAGCGTAGAGGTGGACAGGGGGCAAGATACGCAGTATTTT. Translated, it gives CASSVEVDRGQDTQYF.